This T cell receptor beta chain was recorded in a study of shared clonotypes between healthy human individuals. Using immunoSEQ multiplex PCR, the repertoire was profiled, and TCRdb retains in-frame clones only, with some absent. This table holds around 450,000 clones, around 79% found once. This clone was recorded many times. V was trimmed by 4 bases and J by 6 bases, leaving 10 bases between them. This CDR3 is built from 13 residues. Germline V lookup: CDR1 SNHLY, CDR2 FYNNEI. The clonotype originates from a woman between 40 and 55 years old in good health. Some clones in this sample may be carry-over from other donors' samples. The J gene is TRBJ2-1, the V gene TRBV2; D is ambiguous. Sequencing was performed on PBMCs. CDR3 in DNA: TGTGCCAGCAGTGTGGGCCTTCGCAATGAGCAGTTCTTC. Its protein product is CASSVGLRNEQFF.